Below, one T cell receptor (beta chain) is given with its context. Antigen unknown. V lost 9 bases, J lost 14 bases, and 22 bases lay in between. CDR3 length equals 13 residues. The germline CDR1 and CDR2 sequences are ENHRY and SYGVKD. These data come from a study of CD4 T cells in relation to SARS-CoV-2 and coronaviruses. For the study at large: Convalescent patients had median age 38.5 years, range about 21 to 80. General study points: The assay detects memory recall responses, not culture-primed primary responses.

Clones were sequenced by immunoSEQ multiplex PCR, and TCRdb holds only the in-frame ones, with some missing. The table includes 50,000 to 70,000 clones, 92% detected once. The specimen was naive CD4+ T cells from PBMCs. Regarding subset: naive CD4+ T cells isolated by negative enrichment. The V call is TRBV10-3, the J call TRBJ1-4, with a weak D call TRBD1 (5 bases). This receptor was obtained from an adult with COVID-19. CDR3 sequence (DNA): TGTGCCATTGCCGGGACCCCCACGGCTAGGCTGTTTTTT. Its translation: CAIAGTPTARLFF.